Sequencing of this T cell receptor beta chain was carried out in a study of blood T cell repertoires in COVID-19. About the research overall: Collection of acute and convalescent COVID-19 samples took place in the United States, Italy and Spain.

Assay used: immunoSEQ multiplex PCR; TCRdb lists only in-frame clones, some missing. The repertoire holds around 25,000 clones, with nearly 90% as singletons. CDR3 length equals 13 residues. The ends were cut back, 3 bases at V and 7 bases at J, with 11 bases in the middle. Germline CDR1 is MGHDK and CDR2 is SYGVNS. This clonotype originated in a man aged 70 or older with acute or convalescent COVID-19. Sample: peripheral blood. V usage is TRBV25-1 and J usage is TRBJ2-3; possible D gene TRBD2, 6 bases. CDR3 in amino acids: CASSDRETNTQYF. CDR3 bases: TGTGCCAGCAGTGACCGGGAGACGAATACGCAGTATTTT.